Listed below are T cell receptor beta chains from one sample, sequenced in a study of response to subunit inactivated influenza vaccine. TCRdb ran MiXCR on the RT-PCR reads and lists one entry per CDR3 protein. Of about 700,000 distinct CDR3 sequences listed, approximately 14% are singletons. The specimen comprised PBMCs from blood, sampled less than 15 days before vaccination. These receptors were obtained from a man between 45 and 60 years old who received an inactivated influenza vaccine. CDR3s include the opening cysteine and the closing phenylalanine or tryptophan. D genes are given only for firm matches. Some rows mark clone size as missing; the rest say once, few, many or name a class of expanded clone.

J gene	V gene	clone size	D gene	CDR3 protein	CDR3 DNA
TRBJ2-1	TRBV29-1	many	TRBD1	CSVEDRLGQGRYNEQFF	TGCAGCGTTGAAGATCGGTTGGGACAGGGGAGATACAATGAGCAGTTCTTC
TRBJ1-2	TRBV11-1	few	-	CASSHRTANYGYTF	TGTGCCAGCAGCCACCGAACGGCTAACTATGGCTACACCTTC
TRBJ1-1	TRBV5-5	few	TRBD1	CASSLTGTVTNTEAFF	TGTGCCAGCAGCTTAACCGGGACAGTTACTAACACTGAAGCTTTCTTT
TRBJ2-1	TRBV5-1	few	-	CASSLAGAGYNEQFF	TGCGCCAGCAGCTTGGCAGGGGCGGGTTACAATGAGCAGTTCTTC
TRBJ2-7	TRBV5-1	-	-	CASSLEGDSYEQYF	TGCGCCAGCAGCTTGGAGGGAGACTCCTACGAGCAGTACTTC
TRBJ2-5	TRBV25-1	-	TRBD2	CASSDHGSGWGGETQYF	TGTGCCAGCAGTGACCACGGTTCCGGGTGGGGAGGGGAGACCCAGTACTTC
TRBJ2-7	TRBV20-1	few	-	CSASQGGSGYEQYF	TGCAGTGCTAGTCAGGGGGGTAGCGGGTACGAGCAGTACTTC
TRBJ2-6	TRBV2	-	TRBD2	CASSGPTSRANVLTF	TGTGCCAGCAGTGGACCGACTAGCAGGGCCAACGTCCTGACTTTC
TRBJ2-3	TRBV7-9	-	-	CASSLADPVGQYF	TGTGCCAGCAGCTTAGCAGACCCTGTGGGGCAGTATTTT
TRBJ2-7	TRBV12-3/TRBV12-4	-	-	CASSPPGHRVSEQYF	TGTGCCAGCAGTCCCCCAGGACACAGGGTATCCGAGCAGTACTTC
TRBJ2-1	TRBV3-1	few	-	CASSHITGSDEQFF	TGTGCCAGCAGCCATATTACGGGTTCGGATGAGCAGTTCTTC
TRBJ2-5	TRBV7-3	few	TRBD2	CASSSGGASGATQYF	TGTGCCAGCAGCTCGGGGGGGGCTAGCGGAGCAACCCAGTACTTC
TRBJ2-5	TRBV29-1	few	-	CSVGTPGTQETQYF	TGCAGCGTGGGGACTCCGGGGACTCAAGAGACCCAGTACTTC
TRBJ2-7	TRBV7-2	few	-	CASSGGPRYEQYF	TGTGCCAGCAGCGGGGGCCCGCGCTACGAGCAGTACTTC